Shown below are 13 T cell receptor beta chains from a single sample sequenced in a study of Graves' ophthalmopathy and Graves' hyperthyroidism. The sequenced template was RNA, covering the TCR beta CDR3 region. Investigators did first-round RT-PCR with HTBI primers, then second-round multiplex PCR. TCRdb passed the multiplex PCR reads through MiXCR, listing each CDR3 protein once. The data contain some 210,000 distinct CDR3 sequences, approximately 29% of them singletons. Sequenced material: peripheral blood. These receptor sequences come from a man aged 45-65 years with Graves' ophthalmopathy.

This clonotype was observed many times. The J gene is TRBJ2-5, the V gene TRBV11-2; 7 positions agree with TRBD2. This CDR3 comprises 16 residues. Germline V lookup: CDR1 SGHAT, CDR2 FQNNGV. The V segment lost 5 bases and the J segment 3 bases; nucleotides outside the gene matches: 12. The CDR3 DNA sequence: TGTGCCAGCAGCCCGACGATGGGGGGGATCGAAGAGACCCAGTACTTC. It yields the protein CASSPTMGGIEETQYF.

There are many counts of this clonotype. The V gene is TRBV12-3 or TRBV12-4, the J gene TRBJ1-2; 8 nucleotides line up with TRBD1. With V trimmed by 3 bases and J by 7 bases, 22 bases remained unmatched. This CDR3 comprises 19 residues. Written as DNA, the CDR3 is TGTGCCAGCAGTTTCCGACAAGGGACAGGAAACACCCTAAGGACTGGCTACACCTTC. It codes for CASSFRQGTGNTLRTGYTF.

This clonotype was recorded at least ten times. The rearrangement links TRBV11-1 to TRBJ2-5; D not resolved. CDR1 SGHAT and CDR2 FQDESV come from the germline V gene (reference sequence). Trimming removed 5 bases at V and 1 base at J, with 14 bases between. CDR3 length: 15 residues. CDR3 bases: TGTGCCAGCAGCCCCGGACCGGGTTCCCAAGAGACCCAGTACTTC. Amino acid sequence: CASSPGPGSQETQYF.

The rearrangement joins TRBV28 to TRBJ2-5; D is uncertain. This CDR3 is built from 13 residues. V shed 10 bases and J shed 1 base, with 13 bases lying between them. Germline values: CDR1 MDHEN, CDR2 SYDVKM. The DNA of the CDR3 is TGTGCCACCTCGGAGAGACTCCAAGAGACCCAGTACTTC. This encodes CATSERLQETQYF.

This clonotype was counted once. V gene TRBV27 combines with J gene TRBJ1-2; the D gene is possibly TRBD1 (6 bases). V shed 5 bases and J shed 4 bases, with 20 bases lying between them. Per germline, CDR1 MNHEY and CDR2 SMNVEV (reference sequence). The CDR3 has 16 residues. As DNA, the CDR3 is TGTGCCAGCAGTCCCCAGTGGAGGACAGACGTCTATGGCTACACCTTC. Its protein product is CASSPQWRTDVYGYTF.

The V and J genes are TRBV6-2 or TRBV6-3 and TRBJ1-1; 9 bases align to TRBD1. Germline V gene sequence: CDR1 MNHEY, CDR2 SVGEGT. The trim removed 6 bases at V and 2 bases at J, leaving 7 bases unmatched. CDR3 length equals 15 residues. In DNA form, the CDR3 reads TGTGCCAGCAGCCGGGGGACAGGGCCCAACACTGAAGCTTTCTTT. It encodes CASSRGTGPNTEAFF.

This clonotype appeared many times. V is TRBV7-8 and J is TRBJ2-7; 8 bases fit TRBD2. This CDR3 contains 14 residues. The V segment lost 3 bases and the J segment 2 bases; nucleotides outside the gene matches: 3. In germline, CDR1 is SGHVS, CDR2 FQNEAQ. CDR3 region: CASSLPGLAYEQYF. The CDR3 DNA follows: TGTGCCAGCAGCTTGCCGGGACTAGCCTACGAGCAGTACTTC.

There are many counts of this clonotype. V is TRBV12-3 or TRBV12-4 and J is TRBJ2-5; D unresolved. The CDR3 has 14 residues. Trimming took 1 base from V and 2 from J, leaving 8 bases between them. The CDR3 bases are TGTGCCAGCAGTTTAGTCCTAGATCAAGAGACCCAGTACTTC. This sequence encodes CASSLVLDQETQYF.

V gene TRBV19 combines with J gene TRBJ1-1, with 11 bases matching TRBD1. This CDR3 contains 16 residues. The germline gives CDR1 LNHDA, CDR2 SQIVND (reference sequence). With V trimmed by 2 bases and J by 2 bases, 4 bases remained unmatched. The CDR3 here is CASSISGTGGNTEAFF. DNA for the CDR3: TGTGCCAGTAGTATATCAGGGACAGGGGGTAACACTGAAGCTTTCTTT.

V and J are TRBV6-5 and TRBJ1-5, with 7 bases that match TRBD1. The J segment lost 4 bases and the V segment lost 3 bases, leaving 3 bases of the junction unmatched. The CDR3 contains 14 residues. Per germline, CDR1 MNHEY and CDR2 SVGAGI. The CDR3, as DNA: TGTGCCAGCAGTTATAGGGGGCTAAATCAGCCCCAGCATTTT. It translates to CASSYRGLNQPQHF.

V gene TRBV19 combines with J gene TRBJ1-1; TRBD1 matches 8 bases. Germline CDR1 is LNHDA and CDR2 is SQIVND (reference sequence). The V gene end was trimmed by 10 bases and the J gene end by 5 bases; junction bases not matched to a gene: 3. CDR3 length: 11 residues. CDR3 region: CATTGATEAFF. The CDR3 DNA reads TGTGCCACGACAGGGGCTACTGAAGCTTTCTTT.

This clonotype was seen a handful of times. The rearrangement links TRBV20-1 to TRBJ2-5; D uncertain. CDR3 length equals 12 residues. CDR1 is DFQATT, CDR2 SNEGSKA, per germline (reference sequence). The CDR3 DNA reads TGCCGAACGGAATTGGGGTTGGGGACCCAGTACTTC. As protein: CRTELGLGTQYF.

This clonotype has more than one count but fewer than ten. CDR3: CASSLLGGGGETQYF. CDR3 nucleotides: TGTGCCAGCAGCCTCCTCGGGGGCGGGGGAGAGACCCAGTACTTC. The chain is built from TRBV7-2 and TRBJ2-5; maybe TRBD2 (7 bases). Germline lookup yields CDR1 SGHTA and CDR2 FQGNSA. The ends were cut back, 5 bases at V and 4 bases at J, with 17 bases in the middle. There are 15 residues in the CDR3.